This T cell receptor (beta chain) was obtained from a study of T cell repertoires in aging, cancer and after chemotherapy (dated by TCRdb to the late 2010s). With regard to the full study: Six donor age groups were covered, ranging from 30 or younger up to 70 or older, and each group contained at least three individuals. Control TCR repertoires from healthy donors were recorded across several months to years, and re-sampling revealed clear clonal overlap. The complete dataset included about 9.1 million TCR reads. The study profiled peripheral blood TCR beta repertoires from healthy donors and cancer patients to examine immunoaging and T cell reconstitution after chemotherapy. Alongside around 98 healthy donors serving as a reference group, the cohort included approximately 210 cancer patients, of whom 94 had hematological cancers and more than 120 had solid cancers.

The junction carries 18 bases between V and J, which are trimmed by 6 bases and 0 bases respectively. CDR1 and CDR2 are read off the germline V gene (reference sequence) as SEHNR and FQNEAQ. From its cysteine to its phenylalanine, the CDR3 spans 18 amino acids. The only DNA kept is the CDR3, 54 bases in frame from the first base. Genomic DNA extracted from peripheral blood, rather than sorted cells or RNA, was used as the source for amplification of TCR beta rearrangements. Here is what the overall study found, with its caveats: It was noted by the authors that conclusions about immunological memory after chemotherapy cannot be drawn from the repertoire data. In healthy donors, the decline in TCR diversity with age was mainly due to loss of richness, whereas in cancer patients loss of evenness also played a role. In both cancer cohorts, median generation probability rose over the chemotherapy interval, which suggests that the repertoire was reconstituted through rebound thymic output. Compared with age-matched healthy donors, untreated patients with hematological or solid cancers had significantly lower TCR diversity and higher clonality in blood.

Rearranged TRB sequences spanning V, D and J segments were amplified by multiplex touch-down PCR using a mixed TRB-A/B primer pool. Illumina adapters and sample indices were attached to the amplicons through two consecutive PCR reactions run with Phusion HS II polymerase. The amplicons were purified from gel with the NucleoSpin Gel and PCR Clean-up kit and then assessed with Qubit and an Agilent 2100 Bioanalyzer. The libraries were sequenced on an Illumina MiSeq with 600-cycle, single-indexed, paired-end runs. Per the authors' processing: MiXCR versions 2.12 and 3.0.5 were used to process the TRB sequences. Each unique CDR3 nucleotide sequence counted as one clone, and only productive sequences with at least two reads were retained. Repertoire metrics included Shannon diversity, evenness, clonality (one minus evenness), and alpha-parameterized diversity profiles from alpha 0 to 5. The IGoR algorithm was used to calculate generation probabilities of clones in the paired pre- and post-chemotherapy samples. TCRdb redid the processing of the public reads, applying fastp at Q25 and MiXCR, and retained in-frame beta chains. Rows are unified per CDR3 protein, each entry keeping the most common DNA and genes. TCRdb's processing, not the authors' own work, is the source of the V and J calls. A total of over 8,500 distinct CDR3 sequences appear in this sample, 40% to 45% of them only once. Of the sample, 7% to 9% falls within the top ten clones.

The table lists this clonotype with a few counts. Which antigen it targets is not known. No per-base quality is available; no much larger clone lies one base away. The sequence links TRBV7-9 to TRBJ1-6; tentative D gene TRBD1, with 6 bases matching. The receptor was isolated from a human donor in good health. Sample: blood. The CDR3 amino acid sequence is: CASRPGTPDSSYNSPLHF. The nucleotide sequence is TGTGCCAGCAGGCCGGGGACACCTGATAGCTCCTATAATTCACCCCTCCACTTT.